Below are 21 T cell receptor beta chains sequenced from a single sample in a study of cytomegalovirus exposure and HLA in healthy donors. The PCR was carried out with 60 Vbeta primers and 13 Jbeta primers. Data came from immunoSEQ multiplex PCR; TCRdb stores just in-frame clones and leaves some out. This table has under 90,000 clones, roughly 75% appearing once. The sequenced sample consisted of PBMCs. The receptors here all came from a man aged 35 to 55 in good health and CMV-seronegative.

The chain recombines TRBV7-2 with TRBJ1-5; 7 bases align to TRBD1. The trim removed 4 bases at V and 3 bases at J, leaving 3 bases unmatched. This CDR3 is built from 14 residues. The germline gives CDR1 SGHTA, CDR2 FQGNSA. As DNA, the CDR3 is TGTGCCAGCAGCTCCGGACAGGTCAATCAGCCCCAGCATTTT. This encodes CASSSGQVNQPQHF.

CDR3 bases: TGTGCCACCAGCACACGTAATATGGGCTTTGGAAATGAAAAACTGTTTTTT. It specifies CATSTRNMGFGNEKLFF. This rearrangement joins TRBV15 to TRBJ1-4, with no clear D. This CDR3 is built from 17 residues. V was clipped by 4 bases and J by 5 bases, with 20 bases between them. Looked up from germline, CDR1 is LNHNV and CDR2 is YYDKDF (reference sequence).

The rearrangement links TRBV5-1 to TRBJ2-1, with a possible D match to TRBD2 (6 bases). Germline V CDR1 and CDR2: SGHRS, YFSETQ. With 7 bases removed from V and 6 bases from J, the gap between germline ends came to 20 bases. CDR3 length equals 15 residues. CDR3 bases: TGCGCCAGCTCCGAGACTAGTCAATTCGGCAATGAGCAGTTCTTC. Translating gives CASSETSQFGNEQFF.

This clone appeared a few times. In DNA form, the CDR3 reads TGTGCCAGCAGACCAGACAGCCGGGAAGCTTTCTTT. Protein sequence: CASRPDSREAFF. This chain connects TRBV7-9 to TRBJ1-1; D might be TRBD1 (5 bases). Germline V lookup: CDR1 SEHNR, CDR2 FQNEAQ (reference sequence). V was cut by 6 bases and J by 8 bases, with 13 bases left in between. This CDR3 is built from 12 residues.

V is TRBV6-5 and J is TRBJ1-3; no clear D gene. Trimming took off 7 bases at V and 1 base at J, with 14 bases between the two ends. The CDR3 has 15 amino acids. Germline V lookup: CDR1 MNHEY, CDR2 SVGAGI. The CDR3 loop reads CASTPSGGSGNTIYF. The CDR3 bases are TGTGCCAGCACTCCATCCGGCGGTTCTGGAAACACCATATATTTT.

This clone was seen just once. V usage is TRBV28 and J usage is TRBJ1-4; D unresolved. The V gene lost 6 bases and the J gene lost 0 bases, with 5 bases spanning the gap. The CDR3 totals 13 residues. Germline lookup yields CDR1 MDHEN and CDR2 SYDVKM. The CDR3 DNA reads as TGTGCCAGCAGACCAGCAACTAATGAAAAACTGTTTTTT. Its translation is CASRPATNEKLFF. Full variable domain (rest looked up from reference TRBV28 and TRBJ1-4): DVKVTQSSRYLVKRTGEKVFLECVQDMDHENMFWYRQDPGLGLRLIYFSYDVKMKEKGDIPEGYSVSREKKERFSLILESASTNQTSMYLCASRPATNEKLFFGSGTQLSVL.

This rearrangement joins TRBV27 to TRBJ1-1, with D possibly matching TRBD1 (6 bases). The germline V and J ends were trimmed by 6 bases and 1 base, with 9 bases remaining between them. The CDR3 extends over 13 amino acids. CDR1 and CDR2 (germline): MNHEY, SMNVEV (reference sequence). CDR3 sequence: CASRGTKNTEAFF. The CDR3 coding sequence is TGTGCCAGCAGAGGGACAAAGAACACTGAAGCTTTCTTT.

This clone was picked up one time. The V gene is TRBV19, the J gene TRBJ1-5; weak D call: TRBD1 (6 bases). V lost 5 bases to trimming and J lost 5 bases, with 10 bases between them. The CDR3 has 13 residues. CDR1 is LNHDA, CDR2 SQIVND, per germline (reference sequence). The CDR3 sequence: CASSVQGDQPQHF. In DNA form, the CDR3 reads TGTGCCAGTAGTGTACAGGGAGATCAGCCCCAGCATTTT.

CDR3 sequence (DNA): TGCGCCAGCAGGGGGGACAGGGCTGGAAACACCATATATTTT. It is translated as CASRGDRAGNTIYF. V usage is TRBV5-1 and J usage is TRBJ1-3; 9 bases line up with TRBD1. CDR3 length: 14 residues. Trimming cost V 5 bases and J 2 bases; bases outside gene matches: 2. CDR1 and CDR2 (germline): SGHRS, YFSETQ.

The J gene is TRBJ1-3, the V gene TRBV5-4, with D perhaps TRBD1 (5 bases). Germline assignment: CDR1 SGHNT and CDR2 YYREEE (reference sequence). The V end lost 0 bases, the J end lost 1 base, and 8 bases lay between the germline ends. This CDR3 region has 15 residues. The CDR3 loop reads CASSLDRGSGNTIYF. The CDR3 region has the DNA TGTGCCAGCAGCTTGGATAGGGGATCTGGAAACACCATATATTTT.

V and J are TRBV27 and TRBJ1-1; possibly TRBD1 for D (5 bases). The CDR3 spans 15 residues. The germline V gene encodes CDR1 MNHEY and CDR2 SMNVEV (reference sequence). V lost 0 bases and J 4 bases, leaving 12 bases between the germline ends. The CDR3: CASSLSTRGSTEAFF. The CDR3 DNA sequence: TGTGCCAGCAGTTTATCGACACGGGGGTCCACTGAAGCTTTCTTT.

The rearrangement joins TRBV11-1 to TRBJ1-1; a weak D match, TRBD1 (5 bases). The CDR3 is 14 amino acids. With 4 bases removed from V and 3 bases from J, the gap between germline ends came to 12 bases. Germline V gives CDR1 SGHAT, CDR2 FQDESV (reference sequence). For the CDR3, the DNA is TGTGCCAGCAGCTCGGACAATTTGTACACTGAAGCTTTCTTT. Its translation is CASSSDNLYTEAFF.

This clone was recorded many times. This chain connects TRBV30 to TRBJ2-7; D not certain. V was clipped by 2 bases and J by 1 base, with 9 bases between them. Germline V gene lookup returns CDR1 GTSNPN and CDR2 SVGIG (reference sequence). This CDR3 comprises 13 residues. The CDR3 spells CAWSRGSSYEQYF. CDR3 in DNA: TGTGCCTGGAGTCGCGGCAGTTCCTACGAGCAGTACTTC.

V is TRBV29-1 and J is TRBJ2-7; TRBD1 agrees at 8 bases. Germline V gene data show CDR1 as SQVTM and CDR2 as ANQGSEA. The CDR3 length is 11 residues. J gave up 6 bases and V 7 bases, and 5 bases lay outside the gene matches. The CDR3 sequence is CSGGQGGEQYF. In DNA form, the CDR3 reads TGCAGCGGAGGACAGGGCGGCGAGCAGTACTTC.

This clone has only a few counts. V gene TRBV20-1 combines with J gene TRBJ1-4; D is perhaps TRBD1 (5 bases). The CDR3 extends over 10 amino acids. The V gene's germline CDR1 is DFQATT and CDR2 SNEGSKA (reference sequence). V lost 5 bases to trimming and J lost 10 bases, with 8 bases between them. The chain's CDR3 is CSALGGKLFF. CDR3 nucleotides: TGCAGTGCTCTGGGGGGAAAACTGTTTTTT.

The J gene is TRBJ2-7, the V gene TRBV5-4, with TRBD2 matching 14 bases. The CDR3 has 17 amino acids. Germline CDR1 and CDR2: SGHNT and YYREEE (reference sequence). The junction had 5 bases not matched to a gene; V was cut back by 0 bases and J by 3 bases. The chain's CDR3 is CASSLVTSGRAGYEQYF. As DNA, the CDR3 is TGTGCCAGCAGCTTGGTGACTAGCGGGAGGGCCGGCTACGAGCAGTACTTC.

The chain uses TRBV5-6 and TRBJ1-2; no clear D gene. CDR1 is SGHDT and CDR2 is YYEEEE in the germline V gene. Trimming stripped 0 bases from V and 6 bases from J, with 6 bases between. This CDR3 has 12 residues. CDR3 nucleotides: TGTGCCAGCAGCTTGGTTCTCGATGGCTACACCTTC. This gives the protein CASSLVLDGYTF.

The CDR3 region has the DNA TGCGCCAGCAGTGGTCGGTTAGCGGGCGTACCCCAAGAGACCCAGTACTTC. Translating gives CASSGRLAGVPQETQYF. This chain joins TRBV10-1 and TRBJ2-5; 7 nucleotides line up with TRBD2. CDR1 is WNHNN, CDR2 SYGVQD, per germline (reference sequence). V trimming: 4 bases; J trimming: 1 base; junction bases outside the gene matches: 12. CDR3 size: 17 residues.

This clone has a handful of counts. This chain uses TRBV5-5 with TRBJ2-7; D is unresolved. This CDR3 is 15 amino acids long. Germline CDR1 SGHKS, CDR2 YYEKEE (reference sequence). Trimming pared 0 bases from V and 3 bases from J, leaving 13 bases between. The DNA for the CDR3 is TGTGCCAGCAGCTTGGTAGATTTTTTTGACTACGAGCAGTACTTC. Translated: CASSLVDFFDYEQYF.

This clone was observed a handful of times. V and J are TRBV7-3 and TRBJ2-1, with D possibly matching TRBD1 (6 bases). The germline V gene encodes CDR1 SGHTA and CDR2 FQGTGA. The CDR3 consists of 15 residues. V lost 5 bases to trimming and J lost 0 bases, with 11 bases between them. The CDR3 sequence is CASSATGNSYNEQFF. The DNA for the CDR3 is TGTGCCAGCAGCGCCACAGGGAACTCCTACAATGAGCAGTTCTTC.

V is TRBV5-1 and J is TRBJ2-3; 10 positions match TRBD1. V was clipped by 2 bases and J by 5 bases; unmatched bases: 2. Per germline, CDR1 SGHRS and CDR2 YFSETQ. CDR3 length equals 14 residues. CDR3: CASSLGQGEDTQYF. In nucleotides, the CDR3 is TGCGCCAGCAGCTTAGGACAGGGGGAAGATACGCAGTATTTT.